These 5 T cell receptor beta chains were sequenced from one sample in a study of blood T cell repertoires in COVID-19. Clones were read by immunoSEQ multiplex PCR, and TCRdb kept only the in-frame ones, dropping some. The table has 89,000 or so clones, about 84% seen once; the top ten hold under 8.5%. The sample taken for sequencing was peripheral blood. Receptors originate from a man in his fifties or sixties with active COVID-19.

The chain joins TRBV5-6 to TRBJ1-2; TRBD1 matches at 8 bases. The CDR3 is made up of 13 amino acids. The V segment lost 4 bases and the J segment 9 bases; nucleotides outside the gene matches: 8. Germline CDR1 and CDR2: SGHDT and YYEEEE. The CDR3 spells CASSLTGTGSYTF. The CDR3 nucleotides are TGTGCCAGCAGCCTGACGGGGACAGGAAGCTACACCTTC.

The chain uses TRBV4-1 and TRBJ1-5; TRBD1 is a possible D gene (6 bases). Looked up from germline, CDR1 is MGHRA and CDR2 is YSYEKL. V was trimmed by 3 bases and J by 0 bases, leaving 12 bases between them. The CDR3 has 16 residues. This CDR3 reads CASSHVDRYSNQPQHF. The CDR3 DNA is TGCGCCAGCAGCCACGTTGACAGGTATAGCAATCAGCCCCAGCATTTT.

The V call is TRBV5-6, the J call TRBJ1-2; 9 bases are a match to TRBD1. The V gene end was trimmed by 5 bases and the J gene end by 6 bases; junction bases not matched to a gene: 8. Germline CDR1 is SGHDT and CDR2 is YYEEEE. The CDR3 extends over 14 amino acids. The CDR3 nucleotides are TGTGCCAGCAGTCAACCCACAGGGGGCAATGGCTACACCTTC. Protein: CASSQPTGGNGYTF.

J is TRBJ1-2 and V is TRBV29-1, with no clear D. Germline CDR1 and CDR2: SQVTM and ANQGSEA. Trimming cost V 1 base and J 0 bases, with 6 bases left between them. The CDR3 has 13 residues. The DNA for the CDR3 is TGCAGCGTTGAAGTCGAGACTAACTATGGCTACACCTTC. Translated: CSVEVETNYGYTF. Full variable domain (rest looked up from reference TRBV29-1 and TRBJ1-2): SAVISQKPSRDICQRGTSLTIQCQVDSQVTMMFWYRQQPGQSLTLIATANQGSEATYESGFVIDKFPISRPNLTFSTLTVSNMSPEDSSIYLCSVEVETNYGYTFGSGTRLTVV.

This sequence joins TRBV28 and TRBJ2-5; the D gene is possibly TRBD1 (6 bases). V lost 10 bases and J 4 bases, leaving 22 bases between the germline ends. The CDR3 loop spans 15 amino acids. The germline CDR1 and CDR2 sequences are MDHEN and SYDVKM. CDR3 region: CAITPRQEDRETQYF. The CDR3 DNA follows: TGTGCCATCACACCGCGACAGGAGGATCGAGAGACCCAGTACTTC.